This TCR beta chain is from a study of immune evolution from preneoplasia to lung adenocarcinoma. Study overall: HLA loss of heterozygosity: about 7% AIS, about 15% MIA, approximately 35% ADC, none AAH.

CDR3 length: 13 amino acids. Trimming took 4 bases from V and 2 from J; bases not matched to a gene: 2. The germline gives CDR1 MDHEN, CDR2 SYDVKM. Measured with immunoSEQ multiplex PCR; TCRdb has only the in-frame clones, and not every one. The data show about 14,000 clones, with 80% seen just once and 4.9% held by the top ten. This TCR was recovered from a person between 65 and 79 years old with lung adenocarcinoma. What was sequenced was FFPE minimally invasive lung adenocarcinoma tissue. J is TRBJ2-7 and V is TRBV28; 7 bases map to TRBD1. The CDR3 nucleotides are TGTGCCAGCAGTTACAGGGGACCCTACGAGCAGTACTTC. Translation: CASSYRGPYEQYF.